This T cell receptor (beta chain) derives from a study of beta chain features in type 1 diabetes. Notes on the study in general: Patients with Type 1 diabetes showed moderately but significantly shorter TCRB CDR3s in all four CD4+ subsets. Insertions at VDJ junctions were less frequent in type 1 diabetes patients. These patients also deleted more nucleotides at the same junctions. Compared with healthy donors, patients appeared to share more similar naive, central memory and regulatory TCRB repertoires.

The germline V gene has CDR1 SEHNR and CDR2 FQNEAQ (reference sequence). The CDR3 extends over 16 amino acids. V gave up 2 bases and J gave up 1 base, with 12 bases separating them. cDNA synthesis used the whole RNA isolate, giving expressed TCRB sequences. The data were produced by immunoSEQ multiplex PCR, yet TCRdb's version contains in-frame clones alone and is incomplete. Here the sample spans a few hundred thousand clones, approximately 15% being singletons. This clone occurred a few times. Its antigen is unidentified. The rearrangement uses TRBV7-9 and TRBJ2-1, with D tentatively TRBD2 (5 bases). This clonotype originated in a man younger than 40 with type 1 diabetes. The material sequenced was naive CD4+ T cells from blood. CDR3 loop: CASSLSSGPSYNEQFF. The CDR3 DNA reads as TGTGCCAGCAGCTTATCCAGCGGACCATCCTACAATGAGCAGTTCTTC. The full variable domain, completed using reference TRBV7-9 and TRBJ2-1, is DTGVSQNPRHKITKRGQNVTFRCDPISEHNRLYWYRQTLGQGPEFLTYFQNEAQLEKSRLLSDRFSAERPKGSFSTLEIQRTEQGDSAMYLCASSLSSGPSYNEQFFGPGTRLTVL.